Listed below are T cell receptor beta chains from one sample, sequenced in a study of CXCR3-negative and CXCR3-positive naive CD8 T cells. TCRdb re-called the 5' RACE reads and shows each CDR3 protein once, DNA omitted. This sample carries roughly 29,000 distinct CDR3 sequences, with 10% going to the ten biggest clones. Material for sequencing was memory CD8+ T cells from blood. All receptors derive from a human donor in good health. Some clones in this sample may be carry-over from other donors' samples. The CDR3 runs from the conserved cysteine through the conserved F or W. Clone size is shown for a subset of rows, as once, few, many or a class of expanded clone.

abundance	v_gene	j_gene	CDR3aa
NA	TRBV4-3	TRBJ2-1	CASSPRDVSPNEQFF
NA	TRBV4-3	TRBJ2-7	CASSQDRRDSYEQYF
NA	TRBV4-2	TRBJ1-2	CASSQYPGTEYGYTF
NA	TRBV11-2	TRBJ2-1	CASSSLAGGRNEQFF
medium-sized	TRBV7-6	TRBJ1-5	CASSLAGTSNQPQHF
NA	TRBV20-1	TRBJ1-5	CSATGGNQPQHF
NA	TRBV7-9	TRBJ2-1	CASSEPLMPVGINGQFF
NA	TRBV20-1	TRBJ1-5	CSARDPRQRDSQPQHF
NA	TRBV5-1	TRBJ2-7	CASSLRFSGRTYEQYF
medium-sized	TRBV4-2	TRBJ2-1	CASSQEWVGPEQFF
NA	TRBV29-1	TRBJ2-7	CSVGSRGGEQYF
medium-sized	TRBV4-3	TRBJ1-1	CASSQERPARNTEAFF
NA	TRBV29-1	TRBJ2-1	CSVEDRLAVYNEQFF
NA	TRBV3-1	TRBJ2-3	CASSQLTTSAVYTDTQYF
NA	TRBV20-1	TRBJ2-1	CSARIADHNEQFF
medium-sized	TRBV20-1	TRBJ2-1	CSALGLAGFNEQFF
NA	TRBV7-2	TRBJ1-1	CASSLAGFLGTEAFF
NA	TRBV28	TRBJ2-2	CASSLERELMFGELFF
NA	TRBV12-3/TRBV12-4	TRBJ2-7	CASSSAGANYEQYF
NA	TRBV14	TRBJ2-3	CASSPTSVTDTQYF
NA	TRBV20-1	TRBJ1-1	CSARLPTRLNTGAFF
NA	TRBV24-1	TRBJ2-5	CATSEDRAMETQYF
NA	TRBV29-1	TRBJ2-1	CSVPSDRDRPVPFF
NA	TRBV4-3	TRBJ2-3	CASSQDPPPGTLITDTQYF
NA	TRBV20-1	TRBJ2-1	CSASLASGGYNEQFF
NA	TRBV9	TRBJ1-1	CASSESGEPNTEAFF
NA	TRBV4-2	TRBJ2-7	CASSQAQGSYEQYF